This T cell receptor beta chain was observed in a study of T cell responses to AZD1222 COVID-19 vaccine. Repertoires were generated with immunoSEQ multiplex PCR, while TCRdb's copy carries only in-frame clones and drops some. The table includes 150,000 to 200,000 clones, 85% to 90% detected once. CDR3 length: 15 residues. Germline CDR1 reads LGHDT; CDR2 reads YNNKEL (reference sequence). Germline trimming cut 2 bases from V and 7 bases from J; bases unmatched to any gene: 5. The V gene is TRBV3-1 (or the pseudogene TRBV3-2), the J gene TRBJ1-6, with 7 bases that match TRBD1. Sequenced material: peripheral blood, taken 28 days after the second AZD1222 dose. This receptor was taken from an adult who received the AZD1222 COVID-19 vaccine. Here the CDR3 DNA reads TGTGCCAGCAGCCAAACAGGGACAGCAAATTCACCCCTCCACTTT. Translating it yields CASSQTGTANSPLHF.